This T cell receptor (beta chain) was sequenced in a study of sequential checkpoint blockade in melanoma. At the level of the study: Arm A got nivolumab then ipilimumab; arm B the reverse, 1:1. Maintenance nivolumab came after either treatment sequence.

Method: immunoSEQ multiplex PCR; TCRdb's copy keeps in-frame clones and lacks some. The sample records approximately 9,300 clones, approximately 76% being singletons. In its sample, this clone was seen a few times. The treatment: randomized to nivolumab then ipilimumab (arm A) or the reverse (arm B). No patient had prior DNA-damaging chemotherapy. Sorted cells were live CD3+CD8+, lacking CD19 and CD56, from PBMCs. The sequence was collected from a human donor with melanoma. Source: CD8+ T cells sorted from blood (inferred from file names), taken from a patient given nivolumab and ipilimumab in sequence.

The CDR3 is CASSQDRGPSRAGYTF. The CDR3 region has the DNA TGCGCCAGCAGCCAAGATCGAGGTCCTTCCCGTGCTGGCTACACCTTC. The chain employs TRBV4-3 and TRBJ1-2; no reliable D call. This CDR3 is built from 16 residues. V lost 0 bases to trimming and J lost 7 bases, with 18 bases between them. Per the germline V gene, CDR1 is LGHNA and CDR2 is YSLEER.